The rows below give T cell receptor beta chains drawn from one sample of a study of T cell responses to AZD1222 COVID-19 vaccine. Produced via immunoSEQ multiplex PCR; TCRdb's table is partial and in-frame only. Of around 150,000 clones in the sample, roughly 90% are singletons; the top ten hold under 2.5%. The sequenced sample was peripheral blood, obtained on day 0 of AZD1222 vaccination. These receptors were obtained from an adult in good health. The CDR3 runs from the conserved cysteine through the conserved F or W. Fields, in order: J gene, V gene, D gene, clone size, CDR3 protein, CDR3 DNA. The D gene is left open where the match is weak. Not all rows give a size; the values are once, few, many and, for expanded clones, a class.

TRBJ2-1 | TRBV18 | TRBD1 | NA | CASSPGQGNYNEQFF | TGTGCCAGCTCACCGGGACAGGGCAACTACAATGAGCAGTTCTTC
TRBJ1-6 | TRBV18 | TRBD1 | NA | CASSRTDRVGGSPLHF | TGTGCCAGCTCTCGGACGGACAGGGTTGGGGGATCACCCCTCCACTTT
TRBJ2-2 | TRBV24-1 | NA | NA | CATSDERLAGELFF | TGTGCCACCAGTGATGAACGGTTGGCCGGGGAGCTGTTTTTT
TRBJ2-2 | TRBV5-1 | TRBD2 | NA | CASSSVAGGNTGELFF | TGCGCCAGCAGCTCCGTAGCGGGAGGGAACACCGGGGAGCTGTTTTTT
TRBJ2-3 | TRBV7-9 | NA | NA | CASSLGLVEDTQYF | TGTGCCAGCAGCTTAGGTCTAGTGGAAGATACGCAGTATTTT
TRBJ2-7 | TRBV5-4 | NA | NA | CASGRQSEFSYEQYF | TGTGCCAGCGGAAGACAGTCAGAGTTCTCCTACGAGCAGTACTTC
TRBJ1-4 | TRBV15 | NA | once | CATSRGLATTNEKLFF | TGTGCCACCAGCAGAGGCCTAGCAACAACTAATGAAAAACTGTTTTTT
TRBJ2-1 | TRBV9 | TRBD2 | NA | CASSFQTSGRNEQFF | TGTGCCAGCAGCTTTCAGACTAGCGGGAGAAATGAGCAGTTCTTC
TRBJ1-3 | TRBV6-5 | TRBD1 | NA | CASSYTGDSGNTIYF | TGTGCCAGCAGTTATACAGGGGACTCTGGAAACACCATATATTTT
TRBJ1-1 | TRBV7-2 | NA | NA | CASSVGRPDRLIREAFF | TGTGCCAGCAGCGTAGGACGCCCCGATCGCTTGATCCGTGAAGCTTTCTTT
TRBJ2-1 | TRBV6-5 | NA | NA | CASRVAGTSYNEQFF | TGTGCCAGCAGGGTCGCGGGAACCTCCTACAATGAGCAGTTCTTC
TRBJ2-3 | TRBV7-3 | NA | NA | CASSSGGDTQYF | TGTGCCAGCAGCTCCGGCGGGGATACGCAGTATTTT
TRBJ2-1 | TRBV5-1 | TRBD2 | NA | CASSLPAGAGNEQFF | TGCGCCAGCAGCTTGCCGGCGGGAGCAGGTAATGAGCAGTTCTTC
TRBJ1-2 | TRBV28 | TRBD1 | NA | CASSPDRGLDGYTF | TGTGCCAGCAGTCCCGACAGGGGGCTAGATGGCTACACCTTC
TRBJ2-1 | TRBV15 | NA | NA | CATTGETINNEQFF | TGTGCCACCACGGGGGAGACAATAAACAATGAGCAGTTCTTC
TRBJ2-1 | TRBV5-1 | NA | NA | CASSLDWHNEQFF | TGCGCCAGCAGCTTGGATTGGCATAATGAGCAGTTCTTC
TRBJ1-2 | TRBV11-2 | NA | few | CASSLGTGFYGYTF | TGTGCCAGCAGCTTAGGTACAGGTTTCTATGGCTACACCTTC
TRBJ1-4 | TRBV28 | NA | once | CASSTGLGEKLFF | TGTGCCAGCAGCACGGGGTTGGGTGAAAAACTGTTTTTT
TRBJ2-5 | TRBV3-1/TRBV3-2 | TRBD1 | NA | CASSPDRGFGETQYF | TGTGCCAGCAGCCCGGACAGGGGGTTCGGAGAGACCCAGTACTTC
TRBJ1-4 | TRBV7-2 | NA | NA | CASSLLVGSVEKLFF | TGTGCCAGCAGCTTATTGGTGGGGTCGGTTGAAAAACTGTTTTTT
TRBJ2-7 | TRBV6-5 | NA | NA | CASNARGGYEQYF | TGTGCCAGCAACGCTCGTGGGGGCTACGAGCAGTACTTC
TRBJ1-1 | TRBV2 | NA | NA | CASSLDPEAFF | TGTGCCAGCAGTCTCGACCCTGAAGCTTTCTTT
TRBJ1-5 | TRBV7-2 | NA | NA | CASSLVSGIGQPQHF | TGTGCCAGCAGCTTAGTTTCGGGGATTGGGCAGCCCCAGCATTTT
TRBJ2-7 | TRBV27 | TRBD1 | NA | CASSPTDRVMYEQYF | TGTGCCAGCAGTCCTACCGACAGGGTGATGTACGAGCAGTACTTC
TRBJ2-7 | TRBV15 | NA | NA | CATSRENQGTEQYF | TGTGCCACCAGCAGAGAAAACCAAGGGACCGAGCAGTACTTC
TRBJ2-5 | TRBV3-1/TRBV3-2 | NA | NA | CASSGSSWETQYF | TGTGCCAGCAGCGGGTCTAGCTGGGAGACCCAGTACTTC
TRBJ2-2 | TRBV14 | TRBD1 | NA | CASRDRVNTGELFF | TGTGCCAGCAGGGACAGGGTTAACACCGGGGAGCTGTTTTTT
TRBJ1-1 | TRBV10-3 | TRBD1 | NA | CASKQGAETEAFF | TGTGCCAGCAAACAGGGGGCGGAAACTGAAGCTTTCTTT
TRBJ1-4 | TRBV30 | TRBD1 | NA | CAWSQITTGNEKLFF | TGTGCCTGGAGCCAAATCACGACAGGGAATGAAAAACTGTTTTTT
TRBJ1-4 | TRBV27 | NA | few | CASSLSAGVREKLFF | TGTGCCAGCAGTTTATCGGCAGGGGTGCGTGAAAAACTGTTTTTT
TRBJ1-6 | TRBV5-1 | NA | NA | CASSRNTLANSPLHF | TGCGCCAGCTCCCGAAATACCCTTGCTAATTCACCCCTCCACTTT
TRBJ2-2 | TRBV4-1 | TRBD2 | NA | CASRGGSSGTGELFF | TGCGCCAGCAGGGGCGGGAGTTCGGGCACCGGGGAGCTGTTTTTT
TRBJ1-4 | TRBV30 | NA | NA | CAWSLGQRKLFF | TGTGCCTGGAGTTTAGGGCAGCGTAAACTGTTTTTT